This T cell receptor beta chain was retrieved from a study of blood T cell repertoires in COVID-19. About the research overall: Acute and convalescent COVID-19 specimens originated in the United States, Italy and Spain. Nucleic acid was either cDNA or gDNA, and it came from T cells, B-cell-depleted T cells, or PBMCs.

Methods used by the authors: How many nucleated cells were present was estimated from reference gene primer amplification. Libraries were prepared by immunoSEQ multiplex PCR; TCRdb keeps only in-frame clonotypes and omits some of them. V, J and clone size were drawn from that table, and D and trimming were deduced from the DNA. The table includes under 95,000 clones, about 89% detected once. Germline values: CDR1 SGHTA, CDR2 FQGNSA. The CDR3 sequence is 12 residues long. The germline V and J ends were trimmed by 6 bases and 6 bases, with 11 bases remaining between them. Enrolled during active infection, Seattle patients were then followed longitudinally. This clone is medium-sized in the sample.

This receptor was taken from a man aged 50 to 59 with COVID-19, enrolled during active disease. Sequences were obtained from peripheral blood. The V call is TRBV7-2, the J call TRBJ1-2; D gene unclear. The DNA of the CDR3 is TGTGCCAGCAGATCCGGGTTTAATGGCTACACCTTC. Translating gives CASRSGFNGYTF.